The 5 T cell receptor beta chains below come from one sample, sequenced in a study of graft-versus-host responses after intestinal transplantation. Which antigens these TCRs recognize remains unknown. TCRdb's table, derived via immunoSEQ multiplex PCR, lists solely in-frame clones and lacks some. The sample shows 80,000 to 95,000 clones, about 93% of them seen only once. The specimen was unstimulated CD8+ T cells sorted from spleen or lymph node cells, collected before intestinal transplant. The receptor set was obtained from a human donor who received an intestinal transplant.

This chain uses TRBV9 with TRBJ1-1; D possibly corresponds to TRBD1 (6 bases). Trimming took 0 bases from V and 8 from J, leaving 11 bases between them. Germline lookup yields CDR1 SGDLS and CDR2 YYNGEE. The CDR3 covers 13 residues. The CDR3 loop is CASSVEGGGEAFF. CDR3 DNA: TGTGCCAGCAGCGTAGAAGGGGGTGGGGAAGCTTTCTTT.

The chain recombines TRBV14 with TRBJ1-2, with 8 bases fitting TRBD1. Looked up from germline, CDR1 is SGHDN and CDR2 is FVKESK. V lost 3 bases and J lost 7; bases outside the gene matches: 7. The CDR3 is made up of 14 amino acids. Here the CDR3 reads CASSQITGGAGYTF. The CDR3 coding sequence is TGTGCCAGCAGCCAGATAACAGGGGGAGCTGGCTACACCTTC.

About this clone itself: This same CDR3 is encoded by further DNA sequences in the sample. The V and J genes are TRBV7-2 and TRBJ2-1, with a possible D match to TRBD1 (5 bases). Trimming shortened V by 5 bases and J by 6 bases, and 11 bases separated the two germline ends. The CDR3 covers 13 residues. The V gene's germline CDR1 is SGHTA and CDR2 FQGNSA. CDR3 nucleotide sequence: TGTGCCAGCAGCCTAGGGGCTGGCAATGAGCAGTTCTTC. As protein: CASSLGAGNEQFF.

This chain uses TRBV14 with TRBJ2-1; TRBD1 matches at 8 bases. Per the germline V gene, CDR1 is SGHDN and CDR2 is FVKESK. CDR3 length: 17 residues. V gave up 4 bases and J gave up 4 bases; unmatched junction bases: 12. The CDR3 protein is CASSPKYLGTGYNEQFF. CDR3 coding DNA: TGTGCCAGCAGCCCGAAGTATTTGGGGACAGGTTACAATGAGCAGTTCTTC.

The chain recombines TRBV29-1 with TRBJ1-2; TRBD1 is a possible D gene (6 bases). The CDR3 covers 11 residues. V lost 7 bases, J lost 8 bases, and 14 bases lay in between. CDR1 SQVTM and CDR2 ANQGSEA come from the germline V gene. This CDR3 reads CSAAGEGGYTF. CDR3 sequence (DNA): TGCAGCGCCGCAGGGGAGGGAGGCTACACCTTC.